This entry is about one T cell receptor beta chain. The antigen remains unidentified. Cultured cells yielded isolated CD4+ T cells after around 10 days. It was two doses of either the BNT162b2 or mRNA-1273 vaccine that participants received. All vaccine recipients tested negative for nucleocapsid antibodies and had never contracted SARS-CoV-2 infection. The CDR3 contains 15 residues. CDR1 is SGHVS and CDR2 is FQNEAQ in the germline V gene. V lost 0 bases, J lost 2 bases, and 10 bases lay in between. The entry originates in a study of vaccination effects on CD4 cells after COVID-19. Some clones are missing from TCRdb's copy, which holds only in-frame ones; the method was immunoSEQ multiplex PCR. The table lists tens of thousands of clones, around 67% of them singletons. General study findings and limits: There was only 1 of 255 vaccine-induced clones in healthy vaccinees that cross-reacted with common cold coronaviruses. Late in the post-vaccination period, infection-induced and vaccine-induced clones underwent marked clonal contraction.

J is TRBJ1-2 and V is TRBV7-8; TRBD1 is a possible D gene (5 bases). The sequence was collected from a human donor who received a COVID-19 vaccine. The material was CD4+ T cells from PBMCs cultured without peptide, obtained after COVID-19 vaccination. The CDR3 protein is CASSLALQANYGYTF. CDR3 in DNA: TGTGCCAGCAGCTTAGCGCTACAGGCAAACTATGGCTACACCTTC.